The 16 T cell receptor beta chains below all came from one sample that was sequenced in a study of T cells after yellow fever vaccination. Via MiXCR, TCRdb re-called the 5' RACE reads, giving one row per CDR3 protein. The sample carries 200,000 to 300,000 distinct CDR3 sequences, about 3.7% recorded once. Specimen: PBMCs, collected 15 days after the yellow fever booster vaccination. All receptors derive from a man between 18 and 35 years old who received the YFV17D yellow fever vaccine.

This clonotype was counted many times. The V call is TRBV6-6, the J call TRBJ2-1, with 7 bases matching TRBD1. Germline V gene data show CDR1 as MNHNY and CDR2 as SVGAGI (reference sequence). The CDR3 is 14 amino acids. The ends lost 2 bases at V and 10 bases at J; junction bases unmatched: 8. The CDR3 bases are TGTGCCAGCAGTTACCCCCTACAGGGGTACGAGCAGTTCTTC. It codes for CASSYPLQGYEQFF.

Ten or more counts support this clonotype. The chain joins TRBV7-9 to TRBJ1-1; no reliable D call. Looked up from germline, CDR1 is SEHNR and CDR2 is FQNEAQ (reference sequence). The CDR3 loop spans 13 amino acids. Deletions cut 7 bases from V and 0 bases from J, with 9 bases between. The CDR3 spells CASTQAMNTEAFF. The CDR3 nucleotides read TGTGCCAGCACCCAAGCCATGAACACTGAAGCTTTCTTT.

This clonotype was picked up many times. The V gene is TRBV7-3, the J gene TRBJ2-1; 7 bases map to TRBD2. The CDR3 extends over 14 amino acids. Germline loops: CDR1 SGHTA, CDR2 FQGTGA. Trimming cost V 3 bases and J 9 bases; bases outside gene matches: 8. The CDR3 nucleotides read TGTGCCAGCAGCTTCGGGACTAATGTTGCTGAGCAGTTCTTC. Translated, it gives CASSFGTNVAEQFF. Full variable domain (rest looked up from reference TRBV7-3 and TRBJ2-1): GAGVSQTPSNKVTEKGKYVELRCDPISGHTALYWYRQSLGQGPEFLIYFQGTGAADDSGLPNDRFFAVRPEGSVSTLKIQRTERGDSAVYLCASSFGTNVAEQFFGPGTRLTVL.

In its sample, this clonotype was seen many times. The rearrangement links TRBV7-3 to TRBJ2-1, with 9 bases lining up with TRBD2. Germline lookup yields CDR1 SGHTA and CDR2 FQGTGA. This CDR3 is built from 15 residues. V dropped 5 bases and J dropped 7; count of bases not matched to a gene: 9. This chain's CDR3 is CASSRGLAAGNEQFF. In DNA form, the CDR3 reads TGTGCCAGCAGCCGGGGACTAGCCGCGGGAAATGAGCAGTTCTTC. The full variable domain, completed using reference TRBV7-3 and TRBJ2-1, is GAGVSQTPSNKVTEKGKYVELRCDPISGHTALYWYRQSLGQGPEFLIYFQGTGAADDSGLPNDRFFAVRPEGSVSTLKIQRTERGDSAVYLCASSRGLAAGNEQFFGPGTRLTVL.

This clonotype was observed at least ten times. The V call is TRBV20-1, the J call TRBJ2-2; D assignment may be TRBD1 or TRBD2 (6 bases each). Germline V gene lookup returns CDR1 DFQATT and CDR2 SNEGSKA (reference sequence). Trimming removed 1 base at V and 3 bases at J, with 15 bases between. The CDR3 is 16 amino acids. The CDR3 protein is CSARAGKGEDTGELFF. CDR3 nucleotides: TGCAGTGCTAGAGCCGGGAAGGGGGAGGACACCGGGGAGCTGTTTTTT.

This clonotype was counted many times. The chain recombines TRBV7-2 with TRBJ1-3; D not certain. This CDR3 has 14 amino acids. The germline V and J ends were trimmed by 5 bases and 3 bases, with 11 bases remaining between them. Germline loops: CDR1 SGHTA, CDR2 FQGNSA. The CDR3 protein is CASSLSRGGNTIYF. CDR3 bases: TGTGCCAGCAGCCTCAGTCGGGGTGGAAACACCATATATTTT.

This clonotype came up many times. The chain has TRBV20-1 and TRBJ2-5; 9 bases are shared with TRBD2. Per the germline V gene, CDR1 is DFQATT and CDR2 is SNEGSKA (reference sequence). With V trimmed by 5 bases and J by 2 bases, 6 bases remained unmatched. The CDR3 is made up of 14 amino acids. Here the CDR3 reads CSADPLAGQETQYF. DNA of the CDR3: TGCAGTGCTGACCCCCTAGCGGGGCAAGAGACCCAGTACTTC.

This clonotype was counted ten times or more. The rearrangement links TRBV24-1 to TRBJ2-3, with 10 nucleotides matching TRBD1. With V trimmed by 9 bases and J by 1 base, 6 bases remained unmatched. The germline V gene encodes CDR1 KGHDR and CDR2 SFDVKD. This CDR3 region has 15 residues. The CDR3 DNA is TGTGCCACCGCCTCTGGGACAGGGGGCACAGATACGCAGTATTTT. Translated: CATASGTGGTDTQYF.

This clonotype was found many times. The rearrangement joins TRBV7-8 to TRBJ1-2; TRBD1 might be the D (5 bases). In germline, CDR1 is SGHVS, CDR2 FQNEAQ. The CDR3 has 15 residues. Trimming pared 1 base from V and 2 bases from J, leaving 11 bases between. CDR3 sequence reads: CASSLGSAGNYGYTF. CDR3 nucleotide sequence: TGTGCCAGCAGCTTAGGGTCGGCAGGGAACTATGGCTACACCTTC.

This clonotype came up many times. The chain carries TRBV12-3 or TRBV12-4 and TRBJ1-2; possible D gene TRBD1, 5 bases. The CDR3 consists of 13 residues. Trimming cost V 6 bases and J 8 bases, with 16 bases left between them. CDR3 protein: CASSATQGRGYTF. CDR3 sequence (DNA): TGTGCCAGCAGCGCTACCCAGGGACGGGGCTACACCTTC.

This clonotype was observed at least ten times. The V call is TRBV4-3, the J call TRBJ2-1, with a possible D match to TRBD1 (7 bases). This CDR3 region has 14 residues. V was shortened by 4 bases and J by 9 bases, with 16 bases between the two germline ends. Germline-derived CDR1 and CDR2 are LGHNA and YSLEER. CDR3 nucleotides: TGCGCCAGCAGCCCCTACTCAGGGGGAGGTGAGCAGTTCTTC. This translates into CASSPYSGGGEQFF.

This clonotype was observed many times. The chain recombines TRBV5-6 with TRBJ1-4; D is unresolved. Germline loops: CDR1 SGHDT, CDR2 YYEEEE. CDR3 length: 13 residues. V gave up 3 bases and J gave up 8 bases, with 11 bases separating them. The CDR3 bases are TGTGCCAGCAGCTACCGGGATCGGGAAAAACTGTTTTTT. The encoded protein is CASSYRDREKLFF.

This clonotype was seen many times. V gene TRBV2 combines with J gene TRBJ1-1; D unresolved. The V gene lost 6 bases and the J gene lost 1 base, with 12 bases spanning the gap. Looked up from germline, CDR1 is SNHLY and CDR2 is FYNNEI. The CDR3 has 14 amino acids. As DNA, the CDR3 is TGTGCCAGCAGGGAACGGACGGAGAACACTGAAGCTTTCTTT. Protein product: CASRERTENTEAFF.

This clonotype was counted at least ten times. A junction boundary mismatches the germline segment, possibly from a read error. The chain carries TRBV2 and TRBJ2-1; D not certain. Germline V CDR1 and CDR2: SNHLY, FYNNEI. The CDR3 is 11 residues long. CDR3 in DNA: TGTGCCAGCAGACAGTACACTGAGCAGTTCTTC. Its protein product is CASRQYTEQFF.

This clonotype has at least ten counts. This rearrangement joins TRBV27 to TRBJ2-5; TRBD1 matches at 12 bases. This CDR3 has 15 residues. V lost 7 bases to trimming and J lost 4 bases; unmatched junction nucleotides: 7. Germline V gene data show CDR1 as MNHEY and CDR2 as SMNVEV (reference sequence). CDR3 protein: CASNPGQGAGETQYF. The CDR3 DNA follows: TGTGCCAGCAATCCGGGACAGGGGGCAGGAGAGACCCAGTACTTC.

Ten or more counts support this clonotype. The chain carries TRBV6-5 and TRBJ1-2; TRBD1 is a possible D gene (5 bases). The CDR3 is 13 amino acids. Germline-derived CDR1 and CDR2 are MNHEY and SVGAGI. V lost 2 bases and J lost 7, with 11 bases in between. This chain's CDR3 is CASSYRTGFGYTF. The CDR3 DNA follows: TGTGCCAGCAGTTACCGAACAGGCTTTGGCTACACCTTC.